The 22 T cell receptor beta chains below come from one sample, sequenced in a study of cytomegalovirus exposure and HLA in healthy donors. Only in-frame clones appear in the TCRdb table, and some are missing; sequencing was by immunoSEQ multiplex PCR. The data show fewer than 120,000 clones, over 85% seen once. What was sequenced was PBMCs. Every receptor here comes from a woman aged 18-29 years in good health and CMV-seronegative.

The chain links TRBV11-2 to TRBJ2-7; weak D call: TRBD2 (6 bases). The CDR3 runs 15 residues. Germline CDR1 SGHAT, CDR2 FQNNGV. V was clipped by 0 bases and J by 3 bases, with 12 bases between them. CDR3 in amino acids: CASSLEGTSFYEQYF. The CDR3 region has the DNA TGTGCCAGCAGCTTAGAGGGGACTTCCTTCTACGAGCAGTACTTC.

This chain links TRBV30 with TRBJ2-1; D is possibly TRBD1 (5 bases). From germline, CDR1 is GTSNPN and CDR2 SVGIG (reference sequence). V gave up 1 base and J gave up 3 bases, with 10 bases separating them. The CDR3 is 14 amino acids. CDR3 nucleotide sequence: TGTGCCTGGAGTGGATTAAGGGGCTACAATGAGCAGTTCTTC. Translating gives CAWSGLRGYNEQFF.

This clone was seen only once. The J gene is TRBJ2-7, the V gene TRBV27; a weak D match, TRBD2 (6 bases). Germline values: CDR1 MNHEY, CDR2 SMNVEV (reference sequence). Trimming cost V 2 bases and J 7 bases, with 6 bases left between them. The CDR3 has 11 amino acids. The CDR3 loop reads CASSLGGEQYF. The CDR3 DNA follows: TGTGCCAGCAGTTTAGGAGGGGAGCAGTACTTC.

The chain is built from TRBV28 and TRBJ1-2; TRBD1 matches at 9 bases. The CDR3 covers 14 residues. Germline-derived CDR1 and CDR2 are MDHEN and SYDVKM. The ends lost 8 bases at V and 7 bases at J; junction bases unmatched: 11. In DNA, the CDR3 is TGTGCCAGCCAAACCGGGACAGGGAATTTTGGCTACACCTTC. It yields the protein CASQTGTGNFGYTF.

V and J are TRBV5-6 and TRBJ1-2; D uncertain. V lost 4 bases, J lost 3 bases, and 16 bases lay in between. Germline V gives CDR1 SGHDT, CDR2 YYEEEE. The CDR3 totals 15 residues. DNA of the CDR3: TGTGCCAGCAGCCCGCATGGTGGGCGCGACTATGGCTACACCTTC. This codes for CASSPHGGRDYGYTF.

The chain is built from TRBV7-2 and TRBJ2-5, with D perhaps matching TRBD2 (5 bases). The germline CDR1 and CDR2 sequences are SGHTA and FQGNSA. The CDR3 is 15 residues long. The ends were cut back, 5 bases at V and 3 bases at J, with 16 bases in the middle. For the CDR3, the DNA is TGTGCCAGCAGCCGATCCTGGGGAGTAGAAGAGACCCAGTACTTC. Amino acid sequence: CASSRSWGVEETQYF. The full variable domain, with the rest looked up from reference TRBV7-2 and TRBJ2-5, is GAGVSQSPSNKVTEKGKDVELRCDPISGHTALYWYRQSLGQGLEFLIYFQGNSAPDKSGLPSDRFSAERTGGSVSTLTIQRTQQEDSAVYLCASSRSWGVEETQYFGPGTRLLVL.

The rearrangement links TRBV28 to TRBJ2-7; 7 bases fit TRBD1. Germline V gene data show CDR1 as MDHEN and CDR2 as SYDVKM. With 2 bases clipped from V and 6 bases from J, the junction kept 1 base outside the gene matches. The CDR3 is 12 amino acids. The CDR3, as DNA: TGTGCCAGCAGTTTAAGGGGGCGCGAGCAGTACTTC. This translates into CASSLRGREQYF.

The CDR3 region is CASRVNPREPQHF. DNA for the CDR3: TGTGCCAGCAGGGTCAACCCTCGCGAGCCCCAGCATTTT. J is TRBJ1-5 and V is TRBV6-1; unclear D gene. CDR3 length: 13 amino acids. The V and J ends lost 6 bases and 8 bases respectively, with 14 bases between them. Per the germline V gene, CDR1 is MNHNS and CDR2 is SASEGT.

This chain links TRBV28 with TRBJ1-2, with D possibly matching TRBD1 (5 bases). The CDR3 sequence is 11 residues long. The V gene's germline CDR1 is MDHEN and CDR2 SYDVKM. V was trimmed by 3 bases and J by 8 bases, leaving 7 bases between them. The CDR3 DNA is TGTGCCAGCAGTTTTAAGGGGGGCTACACCTTC. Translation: CASSFKGGYTF.

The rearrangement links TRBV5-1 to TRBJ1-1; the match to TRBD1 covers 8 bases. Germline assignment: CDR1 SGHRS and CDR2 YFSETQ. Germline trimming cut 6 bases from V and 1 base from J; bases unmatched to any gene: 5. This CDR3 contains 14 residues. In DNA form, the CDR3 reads TGCGCCAGCACCCTAGGGACAGGGAACACTGAAGCTTTCTTT. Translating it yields CASTLGTGNTEAFF.

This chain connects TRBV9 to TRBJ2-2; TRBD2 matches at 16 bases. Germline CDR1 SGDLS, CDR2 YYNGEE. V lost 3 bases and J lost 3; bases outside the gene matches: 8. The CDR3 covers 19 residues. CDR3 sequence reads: CASSAPGLAGGSDTGELFF. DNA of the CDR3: TGTGCCAGCAGCGCACCGGGACTAGCGGGAGGGTCGGACACCGGGGAGCTGTTTTTT.

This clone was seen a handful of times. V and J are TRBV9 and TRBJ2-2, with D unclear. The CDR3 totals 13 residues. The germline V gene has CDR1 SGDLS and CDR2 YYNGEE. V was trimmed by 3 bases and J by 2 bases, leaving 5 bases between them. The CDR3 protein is CASSERNTGELFF. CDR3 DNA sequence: TGTGCCAGCAGCGAGAGAAACACCGGGGAGCTGTTTTTT.

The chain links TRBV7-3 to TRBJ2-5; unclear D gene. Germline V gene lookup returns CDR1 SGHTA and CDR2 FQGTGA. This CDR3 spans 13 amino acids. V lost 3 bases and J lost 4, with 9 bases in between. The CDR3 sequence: CASSLALRETQYF. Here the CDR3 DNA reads TGTGCCAGCAGCTTGGCACTACGAGAGACCCAGTACTTC.

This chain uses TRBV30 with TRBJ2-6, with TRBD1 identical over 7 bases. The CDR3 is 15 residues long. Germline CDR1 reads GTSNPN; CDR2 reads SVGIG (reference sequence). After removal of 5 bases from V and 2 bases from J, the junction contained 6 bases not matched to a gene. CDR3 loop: CAWYEGATGANVLTF. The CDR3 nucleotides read TGTGCCTGGTATGAGGGGGCAACTGGGGCCAACGTCCTGACTTTC.

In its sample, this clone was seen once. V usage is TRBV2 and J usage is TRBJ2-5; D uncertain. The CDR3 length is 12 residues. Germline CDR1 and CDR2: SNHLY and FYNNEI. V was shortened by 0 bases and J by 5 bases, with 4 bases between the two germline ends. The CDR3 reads CASSEARETQYF. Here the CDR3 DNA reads TGTGCCAGCAGTGAAGCGCGGGAGACCCAGTACTTC.

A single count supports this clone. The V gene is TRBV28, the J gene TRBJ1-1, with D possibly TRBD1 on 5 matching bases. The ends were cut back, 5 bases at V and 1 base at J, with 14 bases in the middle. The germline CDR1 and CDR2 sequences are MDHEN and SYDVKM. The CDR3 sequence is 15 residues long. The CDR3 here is CASSPSWGGNTEAFF. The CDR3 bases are TGTGCCAGCAGTCCTTCCTGGGGCGGGAACACTGAAGCTTTCTTT.

The DNA of the CDR3 is TGTGCCAGCAGCTTAGGCCCGGGACAAAGCTACGAGCAGTACTTC. Translating gives CASSLGPGQSYEQYF. The gene calls are TRBV7-2 and TRBJ2-7; weak D call: TRBD1 (6 bases). There are 15 residues in the CDR3. Germline assignment: CDR1 SGHTA and CDR2 FQGNSA. Trimming cost V 1 base and J 3 bases, with 13 bases left between them.

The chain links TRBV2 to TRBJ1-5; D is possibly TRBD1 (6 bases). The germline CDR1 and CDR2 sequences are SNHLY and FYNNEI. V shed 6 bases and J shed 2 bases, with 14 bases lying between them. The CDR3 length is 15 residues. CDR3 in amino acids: CASRTGGAGNQPQHF. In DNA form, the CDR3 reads TGTGCCAGCAGAACGGGGGGCGCGGGCAATCAGCCCCAGCATTTT.

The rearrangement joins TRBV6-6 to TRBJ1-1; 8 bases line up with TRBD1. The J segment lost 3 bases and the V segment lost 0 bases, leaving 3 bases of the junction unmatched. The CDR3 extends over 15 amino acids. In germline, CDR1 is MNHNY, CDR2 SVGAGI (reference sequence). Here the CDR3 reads CASSYSGQGYTEAFF. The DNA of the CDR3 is TGTGCCAGCAGTTACTCCGGACAGGGATACACTGAAGCTTTCTTT.

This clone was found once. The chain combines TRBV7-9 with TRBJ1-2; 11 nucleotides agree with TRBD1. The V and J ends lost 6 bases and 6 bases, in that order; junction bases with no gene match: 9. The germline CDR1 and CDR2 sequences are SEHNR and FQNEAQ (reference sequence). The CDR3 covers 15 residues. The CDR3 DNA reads TGTGCCAGCAGACTTACCGGGACAGGGGGGGATGGCTACACCTTC. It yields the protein CASRLTGTGGDGYTF.

CDR3 DNA sequence: TGTGCCAGCAGCTTGGAGCGGGGGACAGACAACTATGGCTACACCTTC. Translating gives CASSLERGTDNYGYTF. V gene TRBV5-6 combines with J gene TRBJ1-2; TRBD1 agrees at 7 bases. This CDR3 comprises 16 residues. Germline V gene data show CDR1 as SGHDT and CDR2 as YYEEEE. The J segment lost 2 bases and the V segment lost 0 bases, leaving 7 bases of the junction unmatched.

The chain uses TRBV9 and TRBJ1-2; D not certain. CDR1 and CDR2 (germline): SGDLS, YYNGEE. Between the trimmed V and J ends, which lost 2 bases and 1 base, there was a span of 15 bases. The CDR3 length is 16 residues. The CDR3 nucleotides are TGTGCCAGCAGCGTTAGTCCCGGGAAGTATAACTATGGCTACACCTTC. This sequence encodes CASSVSPGKYNYGYTF.